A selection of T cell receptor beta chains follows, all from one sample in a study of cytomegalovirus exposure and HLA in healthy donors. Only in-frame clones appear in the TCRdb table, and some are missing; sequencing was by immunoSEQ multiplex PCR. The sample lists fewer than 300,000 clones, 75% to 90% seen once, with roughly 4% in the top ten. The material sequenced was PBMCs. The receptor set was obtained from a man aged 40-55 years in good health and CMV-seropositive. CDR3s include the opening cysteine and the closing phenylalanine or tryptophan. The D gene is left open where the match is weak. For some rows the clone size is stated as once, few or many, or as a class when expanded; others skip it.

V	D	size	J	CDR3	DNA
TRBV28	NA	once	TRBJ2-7	CAISRSSRGYEQYF	TGTGCCATATCGAGAAGCTCCCGGGGTTACGAGCAGTACTTC
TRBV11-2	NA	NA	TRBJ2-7	CASSLGAATYEQYF	TGTGCCAGCAGCTTGGGGGCCGCGACCTACGAGCAGTACTTC
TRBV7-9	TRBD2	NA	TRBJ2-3	CASRLAGGPIDTQYF	TGTGCCAGCAGGTTGGCGGGAGGGCCGATTGATACGCAGTATTTT
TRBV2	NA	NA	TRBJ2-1	CASRPLLVNEQFF	TGTGCCAGCAGACCACTTTTAGTCAATGAGCAGTTCTTC
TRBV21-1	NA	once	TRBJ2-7	CASSLSYEQYF	TGTGCCAGCAGCCTCTCCTACGAGCAGTACTTC
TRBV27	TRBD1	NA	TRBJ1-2	CASSSSGTGYGYTF	TGTGCCAGCAGTTCATCCGGGACAGGATATGGCTACACCTTC
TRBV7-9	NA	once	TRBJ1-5	CSSSQRDIFLHF	TGTTCCAGCAGCCAAAGGGACATTTTTTTGCATTTT
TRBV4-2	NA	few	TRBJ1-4	CASGAGPANEKLFF	TGTGCCAGCGGGGCGGGGCCGGCTAATGAAAAACTGTTTTTT
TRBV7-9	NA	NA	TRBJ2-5	CASSPRTGGAETQYF	TGTGCCAGCAGCCCCCGGACAGGAGGGGCAGAGACCCAGTACTTC
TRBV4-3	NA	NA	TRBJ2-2	CASSLSVAHTKNTGELFF	TGCGCCAGCAGCCTGTCCGTGGCGCATACTAAGAACACCGGGGAGCTGTTTTTT
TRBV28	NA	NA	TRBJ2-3	CASSFRTSKAGTQYF	TGTGCCAGCAGTTTCCGGACATCGAAAGCGGGTACGCAGTATTTT
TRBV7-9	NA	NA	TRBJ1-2	CASSQGQYGYTF	TGTGCCAGCAGCCAGGGGCAGTATGGCTACACCTTC
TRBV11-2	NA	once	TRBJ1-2	CASSPLNYGYTF	TGTGCCAGCAGCCCCCTTAACTATGGCTACACCTTC
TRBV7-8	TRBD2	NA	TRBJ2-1	CASTSRAGAINEQFF	TGTGCCAGCACCTCTAGGGCGGGAGCCATCAATGAGCAGTTCTTC
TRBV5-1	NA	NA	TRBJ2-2	CASSLGVVNTGELFF	TGCGCCAGCAGCTTGGGTGTAGTGAACACCGGGGAGCTGTTTTTT
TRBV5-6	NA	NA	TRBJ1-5	CASSSGWGGHNSNQPQHF	TGTGCCAGCAGCTCGGGGTGGGGGGGGCACAATAGCAATCAGCCCCAGCATTTT
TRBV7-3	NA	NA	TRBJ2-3	CASSLGQAEDTQYF	TGTGCCAGCAGCTTGGGGCAGGCGGAGGATACGCAGTATTTT
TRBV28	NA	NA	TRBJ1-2	CASSSDSSGSYGYTF	TGTGCCAGCAGTTCCGACAGTTCCGGGAGCTATGGCTACACCTTC
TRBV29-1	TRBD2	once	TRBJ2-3	CSVEDRRAGGPDTQYF	TGCAGCGTTGAAGATCGTAGAGCGGGAGGGCCAGATACGCAGTATTTT
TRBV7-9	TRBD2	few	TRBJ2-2	CASSLDRSPTSGRTGELFF	TGTGCCAGCAGCTTAGATAGGTCTCCGACTAGCGGGAGGACCGGGGAGCTGTTTTTT
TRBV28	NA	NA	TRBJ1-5	CASSPSGGGQPQHF	TGTGCCAGCAGTCCGTCGGGTGGTGGCCAGCCCCAGCATTTT
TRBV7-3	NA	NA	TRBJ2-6	CASSLMGGAGVSGANVLTF	TGTGCCAGCAGCTTAATGGGAGGGGCAGGGGTCTCTGGGGCCAACGTCCTGACTTTC
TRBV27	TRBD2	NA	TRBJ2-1	CASSLRREVSNEQFF	TGTGCCAGCAGTTTAAGGCGGGAGGTGAGCAATGAGCAGTTCTTC
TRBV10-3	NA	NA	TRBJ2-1	CAISDPTTSSEQFF	TGTGCCATCAGTGACCCGACTACCTCAAGTGAGCAGTTCTTC
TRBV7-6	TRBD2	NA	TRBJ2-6	CASSRLAAISGANVLTF	TGTGCCAGCAGTCGACTAGCGGCAATCTCTGGGGCCAACGTCCTGACTTTC
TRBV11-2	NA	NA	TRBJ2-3	CASSSLEGAQYF	TGTGCCAGCAGCTCCTTAGAGGGGGCGCAGTATTTT
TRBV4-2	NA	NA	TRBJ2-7	CASSQDRGGGPSYEQYF	TGTGCCAGCAGCCAAGATCGAGGCGGCGGTCCCTCCTACGAGCAGTACTTC
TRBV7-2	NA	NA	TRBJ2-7	CASSDPERARYEQYF	TGTGCCAGCAGCGATCCGGAGCGAGCGAGGTACGAGCAGTACTTC
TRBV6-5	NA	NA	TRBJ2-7	CASTRAGGSYEQYF	TGTGCCAGCACCAGGGCAGGCGGCTCCTACGAGCAGTACTTC
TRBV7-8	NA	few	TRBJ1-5	CASSLARGPNQPQHF	TGTGCCAGCAGCTTAGCCAGGGGCCCCAATCAGCCCCAGCATTTT
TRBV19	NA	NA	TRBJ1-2	CASSSFDPGPSPYGYTF	TGTGCCAGTAGTAGCTTTGATCCGGGCCCTAGCCCTTATGGCTACACCTTC
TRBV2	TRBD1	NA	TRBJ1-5	CASSHARGSNQPQHF	TGTGCCAGCAGTCACGCCAGGGGGAGCAATCAGCCCCAGCATTTT
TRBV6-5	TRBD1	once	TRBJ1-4	CASSPRGLTNEKLFF	TGTGCCAGCAGTCCCAGGGGGCTCACTAATGAAAAACTGTTTTTT
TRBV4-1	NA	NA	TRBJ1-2	CASSQPTRRGTNYGYTF	TGCGCCAGCAGCCAACCAACCCGCAGGGGTACTAACTATGGCTACACCTTC
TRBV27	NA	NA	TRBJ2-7	CASSLSGARGEQYF	TGTGCCAGCAGTTTATCAGGGGCTCGGGGGGAGCAGTACTTC
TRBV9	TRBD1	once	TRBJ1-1	CASSVGGTGNTEAFF	TGTGCCAGCAGCGTAGGAGGGACAGGGAACACTGAAGCTTTCTTT
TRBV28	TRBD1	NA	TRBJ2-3	CASSPGVSGQGKTDTQYF	TGTGCCAGCAGTCCCGGGGTCTCGGGACAGGGAAAAACAGATACGCAGTATTTT
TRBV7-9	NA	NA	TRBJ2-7	CASSLGIRTAIYEQYF	TGTGCCAGCAGCTTAGGTATCCGGACAGCGATCTACGAGCAGTACTTC
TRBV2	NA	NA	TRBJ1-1	CASRREGSWTEAFF	TGTGCCAGCAGGAGGGAGGGAAGTTGGACTGAAGCTTTCTTT
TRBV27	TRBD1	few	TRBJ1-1	CASRTRGASTMNTEAFF	TGTGCCAGCAGGACCAGGGGGGCAAGCACTATGAACACTGAAGCTTTCTTT
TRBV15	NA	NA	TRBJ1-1	CATSRDLRQTNTEAFF	TGTGCCACCAGCAGAGATCTAAGACAGACGAACACTGAAGCTTTCTTT